A single sample is the source of the 18 T cell receptor beta chains below, sequenced in a study of cytomegalovirus exposure and HLA in healthy donors. PCR amplification relied on 60 Vbeta primers (plus 13 Jbeta primers). The repertoire was sequenced with immunoSEQ multiplex PCR; TCRdb's copy has only in-frame clones and lacks some. The data hold 150,000 to 200,000 clones, with under 90% observed a single time. The source material was PBMCs. The receptors were gathered from a boy aged 2 to 9 in good health and CMV-seronegative.

This clone was detected only a few times. The CDR3 here is CASSELAGGSYSYNEQFF. The CDR3 bases are TGTGCCAGCAGCGAACTAGCGGGGGGATCATATTCCTACAATGAGCAGTTCTTC. The chain employs TRBV11-2 and TRBJ2-1, with 12 bases matching TRBD2. Germline loops: CDR1 SGHAT, CDR2 FQNNGV. Trimming cost V 5 bases and J 1 base; bases outside gene matches: 9. The CDR3 is made up of 18 amino acids.

The chain is built from TRBV4-3 and TRBJ2-2; 7 positions match TRBD1. Looked up from germline, CDR1 is LGHNA and CDR2 is YSLEER. This CDR3 region has 14 residues. The V segment lost 4 bases and the J segment 1 base; nucleotides outside the gene matches: 0. CDR3: CASSRTGNTGELFF. The DNA of the CDR3 is TGCGCCAGCAGCCGGACAGGGAACACCGGGGAGCTGTTTTTT.

CDR3: CASSSGEASDIQYF. The DNA of the CDR3 is TGTGCCAGCAGTTCTGGGGAGGCGTCCGACATTCAGTACTTC. V and J are TRBV6-5 and TRBJ2-4, with D perhaps TRBD2 (6 bases). The germline V and J ends were trimmed by 4 bases and 8 bases, with 15 bases remaining between them. Germline CDR1 MNHEY, CDR2 SVGAGI. The CDR3 loop spans 14 amino acids.

The chain joins TRBV5-1 to TRBJ2-7; D might be TRBD2 (5 bases). The CDR3 consists of 14 residues. CDR1 SGHRS and CDR2 YFSETQ come from the germline V gene. Trimming removed 0 bases from V and 5 bases from J, with 12 bases in between. CDR3 in amino acids: CASSLGASRNEQYF. CDR3 in DNA: TGCGCCAGCAGCTTGGGTGCTAGCAGGAACGAGCAGTACTTC.

This chain uses TRBV2 with TRBJ2-1, with D possibly TRBD1 on 7 matching bases. V lost 4 bases, J lost 7 bases, and 17 bases lay in between. Germline CDR1 reads SNHLY; CDR2 reads FYNNEI. The CDR3 loop spans 15 amino acids. CDR3 nucleotides: TGTGCCAGCAGTGCTAGACAGGGAGGATATAATGAGCAGTTCTTC. Translation: CASSARQGGYNEQFF. Together with reference TRBV2 and TRBJ2-1, the CDR3 gives the full variable domain: EPEVTQTPSHQVTQMGQEVILRCVPISNHLYFYWYRQILGQKVEFLVSFYNNEISEKSEIFDDQFSVERPDGSNFTLKIRSTKLEDSAMYFCASSARQGGYNEQFFGPGTRLTVL.

V usage is TRBV7-6 and J usage is TRBJ2-3, with 15 nucleotides matching TRBD2. The V segment lost 3 bases and the J segment 3 bases; nucleotides outside the gene matches: 7. The germline V gene encodes CDR1 SGHVS and CDR2 FNYEAQ. The CDR3 sequence is 18 residues long. CDR3 sequence reads: CASSFRGLAGGPTDTQYF. CDR3 sequence (DNA): TGTGCCAGCAGCTTCCGCGGACTAGCGGGGGGGCCTACAGATACGCAGTATTTT.

The rearrangement uses TRBV9 and TRBJ1-2, with TRBD1 identical over 10 bases. Trimming at V came to 7 bases and at J to 4 bases, leaving 10 bases not matched to a gene. The germline CDR1 and CDR2 sequences are SGDLS and YYNGEE. CDR3 length: 15 amino acids. In DNA form, the CDR3 reads TGTGCCAGCGCGAAGACAGGGGGCAAATCCTATGGCTACACCTTC. This codes for CASAKTGGKSYGYTF. Based on the CDR3 plus reference TRBV9 and TRBJ1-2, the full variable domain is DSGVTQTPKHLITATGQRVTLRCSPRSGDLSVYWYQQSLDQGLQFLIQYYNGEERAKGNILERFSAQQFPDLHSELNLSSLELGDSALYFCASAKTGGKSYGYTFGSGTRLTVV.

This chain joins TRBV5-5 and TRBJ2-7; D is unclear. Trimming took 6 bases from V and 1 from J, leaving 5 bases between them. The CDR3 length is 11 residues. From germline, CDR1 is SGHKS and CDR2 YYEKEE (reference sequence). CDR3: CASTRSYEQYF. CDR3 bases: TGTGCCAGCACACGGTCCTACGAGCAGTACTTC.

V gene TRBV5-1 combines with J gene TRBJ2-3; no reliable D call. CDR1 and CDR2 (germline): SGHRS, YFSETQ. With 5 bases removed from V and 6 bases from J, the gap between germline ends came to 19 bases. CDR3 length: 15 amino acids. The CDR3: CASSPRGGPGDTQYF. CDR3 DNA: TGCGCCAGCAGTCCACGTGGCGGCCCTGGGGATACGCAGTATTTT.

The V and J genes are TRBV4-3 and TRBJ1-6, with D possibly TRBD1 on 5 matching bases. The V and J ends lost 0 bases and 10 bases respectively, with 16 bases between them. The CDR3 extends over 16 amino acids. From germline, CDR1 is LGHNA and CDR2 YSLEER. The DNA of the CDR3 is TGCGCCAGCAGCCAAGAAGGGAATTCGGGGGACTCACCCCTCCACTTT. It encodes CASSQEGNSGDSPLHF.

The V call is TRBV4-2, the J call TRBJ2-2; TRBD1 is a possible D gene (7 bases). CDR1 is LGHNA, CDR2 YNFKEQ, per germline. Trimming removed 0 bases from V and 8 bases from J, with 16 bases in between. There are 16 residues in the CDR3. CDR3 in DNA: TGTGCCAGCAGCCAAGATTGGAGGGGGCCCTTGGGGGAGCTGTTTTTT. Its protein product is CASSQDWRGPLGELFF.

The genes are TRBV29-1 and TRBJ1-2; D is uncertain. The CDR3 is made up of 13 amino acids. V lost 6 bases and J lost 4, with 15 bases in between. CDR1 is SQVTM and CDR2 is ANQGSEA in the germline V gene. The CDR3 sequence is CSVASSAAYGYTF. The CDR3 nucleotides read TGCAGCGTGGCCTCCTCGGCGGCCTATGGCTACACCTTC. The entire variable domain, with the rest obtained from reference TRBV29-1 and TRBJ1-2, is as follows: SAVISQKPSRDICQRGTSLTIQCQVDSQVTMMFWYRQQPGQSLTLIATANQGSEATYESGFVIDKFPISRPNLTFSTLTVSNMSPEDSSIYLCSVASSAAYGYTFGSGTRLTVV.

V usage is TRBV6-6 and J usage is TRBJ2-7; possibly TRBD1 for D (6 bases). The germline V gene encodes CDR1 MNHNY and CDR2 SVGAGI (reference sequence). V dropped 6 bases and J dropped 1 base, with 16 bases sitting between them. This CDR3 is built from 15 residues. CDR3 DNA sequence: TGTGCCAGCAGCCGAGGCGGACAGCTATCCTACGAGCAGTACTTC. Amino acids: CASSRGGQLSYEQYF.

In its sample, this clone was seen a few times. The J gene is TRBJ2-1, the V gene TRBV7-3; TRBD2 aligns across 10 bases. This CDR3 is 15 amino acids long. J was trimmed by 4 bases and V by 3 bases; bases with no gene match: 3. Germline CDR1 is SGHTA and CDR2 is FQGTGA. CDR3 nucleotide sequence: TGTGCCAGCAGCTTTAGCGGGGGGAGTTACAATGAGCAGTTCTTC. It specifies CASSFSGGSYNEQFF.

The rearrangement links TRBV9 to TRBJ2-3, with D possibly being TRBD2 (6 bases). Trimming shortened V by 0 bases and J by 4 bases, and 15 bases separated the two germline ends. Germline CDR1 and CDR2: SGDLS and YYNGEE. There are 16 residues in the CDR3. CDR3 amino acids: CASSVASGRMSDTQYF. CDR3 nucleotides: TGTGCCAGCAGCGTAGCAAGCGGGCGGATGTCAGATACGCAGTATTTT.

The CDR3 loop reads CASRKPGTSYEQYF. The CDR3 DNA sequence: TGTGCCAGCAGAAAACCTGGGACTAGCTACGAGCAGTACTTC. The chain has TRBV7-2 and TRBJ2-7; TRBD2 matches at 8 bases. CDR3 length: 14 residues. CDR1 and CDR2 (germline): SGHTA, FQGNSA. The ends lost 6 bases at V and 3 bases at J; junction bases unmatched: 7. The full variable domain, its missing parts supplied by reference TRBV7-2 and TRBJ2-7, is GAGVSQSPSNKVTEKGKDVELRCDPISGHTALYWYRQSLGQGLEFLIYFQGNSAPDKSGLPSDRFSAERTGGSVSTLTIQRTQQEDSAVYLCASRKPGTSYEQYFGPGTRLTVT.

This clone was seen just once. The chain has TRBV5-4 and TRBJ2-6; a weak D match, TRBD1 (5 bases). CDR3 size: 15 residues. The germline V gene has CDR1 SGHNT and CDR2 YYREEE (reference sequence). Trimming left V 4 bases short and J 4 bases short, with 12 bases between. The CDR3 here is CASSPQGAGANVLTF. The CDR3 nucleotides read TGTGCCAGCAGCCCACAAGGGGCCGGGGCCAACGTCCTGACTTTC.

The chain couples TRBV5-1 to TRBJ1-1, with 8 positions matching TRBD1. Germline-derived CDR1 and CDR2 are SGHRS and YFSETQ. This CDR3 contains 15 residues. Trimming took 2 bases from V and 0 from J; bases not matched to a gene: 3. CDR3 bases: TGCGCCAGCAGCTTACCGGGACAGGTGAACACTGAAGCTTTCTTT. Its protein is CASSLPGQVNTEAFF.